This T cell receptor (beta chain) was documented in a study of cytomegalovirus exposure and HLA in healthy donors. Regarding the study as a whole: Upon later analysis, TCR association rates were observed to vary by HLA locus, being highest for DRB1 and lowest for HLA-C. A missense variant in DCLRE1C was later tied to TCR beta V- and J-gene trimming. Sequencing depth across donors, presence/absence analyses assumed, was roughly uniform.

The PCR employed 60 Vbeta primers together with 13 Jbeta primers. Method: immunoSEQ multiplex PCR; TCRdb's copy keeps in-frame clones and lacks some. The table shows 210,000 or so clones, with approximately 85% occurring only once. This clone has more than one count but fewer than ten. Its specificity is not known. Other DNA sequences in this sample translate to the same CDR3. The CDR3 sequence is 15 residues long. CDR1 is SGHAT, CDR2 FQNNGV, per germline. After removal of 1 base from V and 0 bases from J, the junction contained 0 bases not matched to a gene. The sequencing sample was made of PBMCs. The sequence was obtained from a girl aged 2 to 9 in good health and CMV-seronegative. This chain uses TRBV11-2 with TRBJ2-5; 9 bases agree with TRBD1. The CDR3 sequence is CASSLGDRDQETQYF. For the CDR3, the DNA is TGTGCCAGCAGCTTAGGGGACAGGGACCAAGAGACCCAGTACTTC.